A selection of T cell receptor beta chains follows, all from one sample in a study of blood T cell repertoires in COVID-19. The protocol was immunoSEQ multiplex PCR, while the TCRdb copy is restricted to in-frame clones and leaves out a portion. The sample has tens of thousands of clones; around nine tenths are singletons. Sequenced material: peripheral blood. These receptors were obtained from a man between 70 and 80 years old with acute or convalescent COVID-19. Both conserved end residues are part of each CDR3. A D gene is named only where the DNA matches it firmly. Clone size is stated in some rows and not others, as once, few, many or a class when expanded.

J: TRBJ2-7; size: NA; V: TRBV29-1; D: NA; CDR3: CSVVKQGGPREQYF; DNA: TGCAGCGTTGTCAAACAGGGTGGGCCCCGCGAGCAGTACTTC
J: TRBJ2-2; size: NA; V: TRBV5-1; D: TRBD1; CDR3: CASSLTPPGQGAGELFF; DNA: TGCGCCAGCAGCTTAACCCCTCCGGGACAGGGGGCCGGGGAGCTGTTTTTT
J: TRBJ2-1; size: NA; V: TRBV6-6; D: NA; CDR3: CASSYRGKQFF; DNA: TGTGCCAGCAGTTACCGGGGAAAGCAGTTCTTC
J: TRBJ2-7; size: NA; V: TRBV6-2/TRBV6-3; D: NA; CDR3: CASSYSSADTGYEQYF; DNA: TGTGCCAGCAGTTACTCGAGTGCGGATACGGGTTACGAGCAGTACTTC
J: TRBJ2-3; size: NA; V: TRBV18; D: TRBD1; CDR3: CASSPTWTGNTDTQYF; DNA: TGTGCCAGCTCACCGACCTGGACAGGAAACACAGATACGCAGTATTTT
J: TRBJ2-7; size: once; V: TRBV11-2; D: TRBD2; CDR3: CASSLVGLAGGPLEQYF; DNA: TGTGCCAGCAGCTTAGTTGGACTAGCGGGAGGGCCCCTCGAGCAGTACTTC
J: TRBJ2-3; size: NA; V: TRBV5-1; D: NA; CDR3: CASTDTSGTDTQYF; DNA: TGCGCCAGCACGGACACCTCTGGCACAGATACGCAGTATTTT
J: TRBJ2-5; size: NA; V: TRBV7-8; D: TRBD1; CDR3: CASSPWTGGGETQYF; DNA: TGTGCCAGCAGCCCGTGGACAGGGGGCGGGGAGACCCAGTACTTC
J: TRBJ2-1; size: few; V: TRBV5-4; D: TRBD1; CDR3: CASRHTGEPYNEQFF; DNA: TGTGCCAGCAGACATACAGGGGAGCCCTACAATGAGCAGTTCTTC
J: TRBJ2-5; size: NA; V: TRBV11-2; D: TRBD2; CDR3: CASSLAGGGTETQYF; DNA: TGTGCCAGCAGCTTAGCGGGGGGAGGGACGGAGACCCAGTACTTC
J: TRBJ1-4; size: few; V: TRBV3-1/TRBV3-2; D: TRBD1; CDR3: CASRLRGNNEKLFF; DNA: TGTGCCAGCAGACTCAGGGGGAATAATGAAAAACTGTTTTTT
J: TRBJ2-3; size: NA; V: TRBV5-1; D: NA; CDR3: CASSLEGESDTQYF; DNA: TGCGCCAGCAGCTTGGAGGGAGAATCAGATACGCAGTATTTT
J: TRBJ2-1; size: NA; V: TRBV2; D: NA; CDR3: CASKASTYNEQFF; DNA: TGTGCCAGCAAGGCTAGTACCTACAATGAGCAGTTCTTC
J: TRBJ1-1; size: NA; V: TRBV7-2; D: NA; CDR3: CASSLPGASTEAFF; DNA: TGTGCCAGCAGCTTACCAGGGGCTAGCACTGAAGCTTTCTTT
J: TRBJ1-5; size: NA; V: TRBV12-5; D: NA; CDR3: CASGAGNQPQHF; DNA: TGTGCTAGTGGGGCCGGGAATCAGCCCCAGCATTTT
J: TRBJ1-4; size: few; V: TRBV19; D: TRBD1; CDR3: CASSLRQGNEKLFF; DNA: TGTGCCAGTAGTCTCCGACAGGGTAATGAAAAACTGTTTTTT
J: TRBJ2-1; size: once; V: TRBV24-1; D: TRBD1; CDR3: CATSDLTGADDEQFF; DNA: TGTGCCACCAGTGATTTGACAGGGGCGGACGATGAGCAGTTCTTC
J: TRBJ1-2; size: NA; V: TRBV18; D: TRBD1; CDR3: CASSPGTGDYNYGYTF; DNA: TGTGCCAGCTCACCCGGGACAGGGGATTACAACTATGGCTACACCTTC
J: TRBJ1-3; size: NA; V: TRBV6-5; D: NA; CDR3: CASSPGGDPGNTIYF; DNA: TGTGCCAGCAGCCCGGGGGGGGACCCTGGAAACACCATATATTTT
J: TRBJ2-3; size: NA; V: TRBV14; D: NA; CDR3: CASSLPGQGTDTQYF; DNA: TGTGCCAGCAGCCTACCGGGACAAGGCACAGATACGCAGTATTTT
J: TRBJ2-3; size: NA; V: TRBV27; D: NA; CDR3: CATLRADGTDTQYF; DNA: TGTGCCACCCTCCGAGCCGACGGGACAGATACGCAGTATTTT
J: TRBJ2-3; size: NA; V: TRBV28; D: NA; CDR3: CASSRRGSGLGADTQYF; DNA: TGTGCCAGCAGCCGCCGAGGCAGCGGACTCGGGGCAGATACGCAGTATTTT
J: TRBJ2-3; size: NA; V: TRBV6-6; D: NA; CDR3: CAVGAGRGTTDTQYF; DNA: TGTGCCGTGGGGGCGGGTCGGGGCACCACAGATACGCAGTATTTT